This TCR beta chain was captured in a study of T-cell memory formation after mild COVID-19. Whole-study context: Clustering of TCRs was largely donor specific.

Trimming shortened V by 5 bases and J by 15 bases, and 17 bases separated the two germline ends. This CDR3 is 12 amino acids long. Germline V gene sequence: CDR1 SEHNR, CDR2 FQNEAQ (reference sequence). 5'RACE with constant-segment primers built TCRalpha and TCRbeta cDNA libraries with UMIs. TCRdb recomputed calls from the 5' RACE reads with MiXCR, one row per CDR3 protein. Of more than 350,000 distinct CDR3 sequences listed, 20% to 25% were seen once; the top ten hold approximately 12%. In the case of this clonotype: Its antigen is undetermined.

Study results and limitations: SARS-CoV-2 specificity was not confirmed for second-wave clones peaking on day 37. Shrinking CD4+ clones resided mostly in CM and EM, and CD8+ ones in EMRA.

The receptor was isolated from an adult woman who had mild COVID-19 (a few samples of this study predate the infection). Cell type and time point are not known. The specimen was PBMCs or a T cell subset sorted from them (not recorded which). The chain has TRBV7-9 and TRBJ2-1; the D gene could be TRBD1 or TRBD2 (5 bases each). The CDR3 DNA follows: TGTGCCAGCAGCGCCGAACCGGGACCGTCGTTCTTC. Encoded protein: CASSAEPGPSFF.